This T cell receptor beta chain was retrieved from a study of T cell changes during pregnancy in multiple sclerosis. Assay: immunoSEQ multiplex PCR; the TCRdb copy retains only in-frame clones and omits some. The table has 74,000 or so clones, around nine tenths seen once. The germline V gene encodes CDR1 MNHEY and CDR2 SMNVEV (reference sequence). This CDR3 has 15 amino acids. About this clone itself: At one of its ends the junction is not consistent with the germline gene, which may arise from a read error.

This chain links TRBV27 with TRBJ2-7; 7 bases line up with TRBD2. Sequencing was performed on CD4+ T cells from peripheral blood mononuclear cells, taken before pregnancy. The sequence was obtained from a female donor with multiple sclerosis, enrolled in a pregnancy study. CDR3 bases: TGTGCCAGCAGATTATCTCGGGGGAGGGTGTACGAGCAGTACTTC. Translating it yields CASRLSRGRVYEQYF.